This paragraph reports one T cell receptor (beta chain). What it binds is not known. Assay: immunoSEQ multiplex PCR; the TCRdb copy retains only in-frame clones and omits some. This sample has more than 100,000 clones; roughly 88% occur once, and the top ten carry about 5%. The data originate from a study of T cell responses to AZD1222 COVID-19 vaccine. Overall study results and limits: Regions left unmutated in variants are reportedly the target of nearly half of spike-specific TCRs.

Specimen: peripheral blood, collected on day 0 of AZD1222 vaccination. The sequence came from an adult in good health.

The CDR3 region has the DNA TGCGCCAGCAGCCACCCTGCGGGGGGGAACACCGGGGAGCTGTTTTTT. It translates to CASSHPAGGNTGELFF. This chain links TRBV4-1 with TRBJ2-2, with 8 bases identical to TRBD2. Germline-derived CDR1 and CDR2 are MGHRA and YSYEKL. The CDR3 runs 16 residues. The V segment lost 3 bases and the J segment 1 base; nucleotides outside the gene matches: 4.